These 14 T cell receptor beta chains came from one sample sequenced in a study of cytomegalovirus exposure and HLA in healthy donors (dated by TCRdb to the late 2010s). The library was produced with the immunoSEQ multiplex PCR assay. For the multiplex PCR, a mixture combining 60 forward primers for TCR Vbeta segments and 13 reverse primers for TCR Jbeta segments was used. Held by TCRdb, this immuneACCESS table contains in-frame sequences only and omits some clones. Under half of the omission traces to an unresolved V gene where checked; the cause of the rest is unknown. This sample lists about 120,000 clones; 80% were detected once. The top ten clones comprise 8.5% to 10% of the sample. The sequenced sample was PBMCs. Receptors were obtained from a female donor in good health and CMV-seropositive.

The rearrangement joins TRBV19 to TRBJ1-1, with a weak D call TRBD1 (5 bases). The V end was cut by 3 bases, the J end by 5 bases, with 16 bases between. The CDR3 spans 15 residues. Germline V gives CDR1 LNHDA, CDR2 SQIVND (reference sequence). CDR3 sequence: CASSIGGPGQTEAFF. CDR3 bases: TGTGCCAGTAGTATTGGCGGCCCAGGACAAACTGAAGCTTTCTTT.

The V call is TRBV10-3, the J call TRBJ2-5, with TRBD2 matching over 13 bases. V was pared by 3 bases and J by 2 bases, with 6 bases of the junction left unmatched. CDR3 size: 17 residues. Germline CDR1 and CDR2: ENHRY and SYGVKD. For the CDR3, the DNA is TGTGCCATCAGTGATATGGGACTAGCGGGGATACAAGAGACCCAGTACTTC. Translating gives CAISDMGLAGIQETQYF.

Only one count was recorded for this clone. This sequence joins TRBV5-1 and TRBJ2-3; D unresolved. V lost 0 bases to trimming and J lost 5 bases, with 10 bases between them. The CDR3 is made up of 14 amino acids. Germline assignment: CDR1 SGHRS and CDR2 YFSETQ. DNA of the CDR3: TGCGCCAGCAGCTTGGTACTCCAGGTAGATACGCAGTATTTT. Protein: CASSLVLQVDTQYF.

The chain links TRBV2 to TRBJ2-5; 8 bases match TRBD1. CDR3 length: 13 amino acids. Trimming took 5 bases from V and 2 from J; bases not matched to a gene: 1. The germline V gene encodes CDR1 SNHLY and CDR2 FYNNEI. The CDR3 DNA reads TGTGCCAGCAGTAACAGGGGGCAAGAGACCCAGTACTTC. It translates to CASSNRGQETQYF.

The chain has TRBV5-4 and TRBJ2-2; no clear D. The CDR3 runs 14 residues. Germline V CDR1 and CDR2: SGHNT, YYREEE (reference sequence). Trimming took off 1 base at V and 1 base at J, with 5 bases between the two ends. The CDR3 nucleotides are TGTGCCAGCAGCTTGTACGGGAACACCGGGGAGCTGTTTTTT. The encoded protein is CASSLYGNTGELFF.

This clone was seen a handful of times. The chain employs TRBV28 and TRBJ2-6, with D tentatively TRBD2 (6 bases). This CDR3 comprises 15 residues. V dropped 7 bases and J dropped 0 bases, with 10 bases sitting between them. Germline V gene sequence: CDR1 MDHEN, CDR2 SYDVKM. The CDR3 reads CASIGGSSGANVLTF. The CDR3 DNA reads TGTGCCAGCATCGGGGGAAGCTCTGGGGCCAACGTCCTGACTTTC.

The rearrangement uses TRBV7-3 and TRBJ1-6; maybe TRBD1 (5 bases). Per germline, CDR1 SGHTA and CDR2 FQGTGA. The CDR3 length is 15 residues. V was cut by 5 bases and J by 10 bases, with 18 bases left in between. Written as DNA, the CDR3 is TGTGCCAGCAGCCCAGAAGGTACGGGGGTCTCACCCCTCCACTTT. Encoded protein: CASSPEGTGVSPLHF.

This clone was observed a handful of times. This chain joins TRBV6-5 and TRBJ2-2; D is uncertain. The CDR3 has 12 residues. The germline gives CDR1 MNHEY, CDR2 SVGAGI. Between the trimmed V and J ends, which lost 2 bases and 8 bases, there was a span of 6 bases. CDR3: CASSYQAGELFF. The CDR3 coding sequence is TGTGCCAGCAGTTACCAGGCGGGGGAGCTGTTTTTT.

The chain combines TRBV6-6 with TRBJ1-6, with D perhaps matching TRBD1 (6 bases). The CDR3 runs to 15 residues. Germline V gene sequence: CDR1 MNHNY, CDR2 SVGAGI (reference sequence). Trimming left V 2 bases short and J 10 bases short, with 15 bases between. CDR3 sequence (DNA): TGTGCCAGCAGTTACGACAGGACAATAGGCTCACCCCTCCACTTT. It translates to CASSYDRTIGSPLHF.

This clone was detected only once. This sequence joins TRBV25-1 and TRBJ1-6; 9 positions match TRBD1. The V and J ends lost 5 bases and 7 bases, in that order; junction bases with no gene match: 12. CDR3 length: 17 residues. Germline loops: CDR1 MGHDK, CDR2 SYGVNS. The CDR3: CASSRMGTGWLNSPLHF. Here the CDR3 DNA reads TGTGCCAGCAGTCGAATGGGGACAGGGTGGTTGAATTCACCCCTCCACTTT.

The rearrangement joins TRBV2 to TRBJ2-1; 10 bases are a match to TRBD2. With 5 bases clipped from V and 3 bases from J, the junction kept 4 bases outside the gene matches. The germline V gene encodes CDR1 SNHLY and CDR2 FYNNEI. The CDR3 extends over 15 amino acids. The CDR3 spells CASSFGLAVYNEQFF. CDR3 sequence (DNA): TGTGCCAGCAGTTTCGGACTAGCGGTCTACAATGAGCAGTTCTTC. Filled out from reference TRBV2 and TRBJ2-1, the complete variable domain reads EPEVTQTPSHQVTQMGQEVILRCVPISNHLYFYWYRQILGQKVEFLVSFYNNEISEKSEIFDDQFSVERPDGSNFTLKIRSTKLEDSAMYFCASSFGLAVYNEQFFGPGTRLTVL.

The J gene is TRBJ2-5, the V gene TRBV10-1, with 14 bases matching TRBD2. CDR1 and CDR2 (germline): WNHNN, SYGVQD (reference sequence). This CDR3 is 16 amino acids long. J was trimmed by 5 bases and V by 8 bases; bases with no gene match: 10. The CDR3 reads CASGGTSGGFKETQYF. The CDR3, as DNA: TGCGCCAGCGGGGGGACTAGCGGGGGTTTCAAGGAGACCCAGTACTTC.

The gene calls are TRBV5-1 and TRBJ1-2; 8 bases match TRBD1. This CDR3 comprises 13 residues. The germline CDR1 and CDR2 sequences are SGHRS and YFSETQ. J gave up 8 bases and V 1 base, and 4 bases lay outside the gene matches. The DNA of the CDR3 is TGCGCCAGCAGCTTGCCCGACAGGGGCGGCTACACCTTC. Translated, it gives CASSLPDRGGYTF.

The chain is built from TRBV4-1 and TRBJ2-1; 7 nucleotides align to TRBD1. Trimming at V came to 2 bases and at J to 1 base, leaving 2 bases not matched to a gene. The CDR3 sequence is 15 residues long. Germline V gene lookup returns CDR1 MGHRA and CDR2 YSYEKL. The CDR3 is CASSQPGQSYNEQFF. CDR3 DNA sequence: TGCGCCAGCAGCCAACCGGGACAGTCCTACAATGAGCAGTTCTTC.